One and the same sample provided the 20 T cell receptor beta chains below, sequenced in a study of cytomegalovirus exposure and HLA in healthy donors. Use of 60 Vbeta and 13 Jbeta primers characterized the PCR. Only in-frame clones appear in the TCRdb table, and some are missing; sequencing was by immunoSEQ multiplex PCR. The data show some 180,000 clones, with 70% to 85% seen just once and less than 1.5% held by the top ten. The sequencing sample was made of PBMCs. These receptors all stem from a man aged 18 to 29 in good health and CMV-seronegative.

Regarding this clone: Different DNA sequences within this sample yield the same CDR3. The rearrangement joins TRBV19 to TRBJ2-3, with TRBD2 matching 9 bases. V gave up 5 bases and J gave up 6 bases; unmatched junction bases: 3. CDR3 length: 13 residues. In germline, CDR1 is LNHDA, CDR2 SQIVND (reference sequence). The chain's CDR3 is CASSLGLADTQYF. As DNA, the CDR3 is TGTGCCAGTAGTCTCGGACTAGCGGATACGCAGTATTTT.

J is TRBJ1-4 and V is TRBV19, with D tentatively TRBD1 (6 bases). The germline V gene encodes CDR1 LNHDA and CDR2 SQIVND (reference sequence). This CDR3 has 16 amino acids. Trimming pared 5 bases from V and 7 bases from J, leaving 20 bases between. The CDR3 region is CASSFTGTYGTEKLFF. CDR3 in DNA: TGTGCCAGTAGTTTTACCGGGACATATGGTACTGAAAAACTGTTTTTT.

The chain recombines TRBV7-9 with TRBJ1-2, with 8 bases lining up with TRBD1. In germline, CDR1 is SEHNR, CDR2 FQNEAQ (reference sequence). The CDR3 covers 15 residues. V gave up 1 base and J gave up 7 bases; unmatched junction bases: 8. CDR3 sequence (DNA): TGTGCCAGCAGCTTAGGGACAGGGAGTGGAGGTGGCTACACCTTC. Amino acids: CASSLGTGSGGGYTF.

J is TRBJ2-4 and V is TRBV6-5, with TRBD1 matching 8 bases. V shed 4 bases, J shed 3 bases, and the junction held 5 bases outside the gene matches. This CDR3 is 15 amino acids long. Germline loops: CDR1 MNHEY, CDR2 SVGAGI. The CDR3 spells CASSFRQGYKNIQYF. The CDR3 DNA sequence: TGTGCCAGCAGTTTTAGACAGGGGTACAAAAACATTCAGTACTTC.

The J gene is TRBJ1-2, the V gene TRBV7-6; 8 bases line up with TRBD1. Germline V gives CDR1 SGHVS, CDR2 FNYEAQ. The ends lost 4 bases at V and 4 bases at J; junction bases unmatched: 5. The CDR3 consists of 14 residues. This chain's CDR3 is CASSSFDRGYGYTF. CDR3 nucleotide sequence: TGTGCCAGCAGCTCATTCGACAGGGGCTATGGCTACACCTTC. Full variable domain (outside the CDR3, taken from reference TRBV7-6 and TRBJ1-2): GAGVSQSPRYKVTKRGQDVALRCDPISGHVSLYWYRQALGQGPEFLTYFNYEAQQDKSGLPNDRFSAERPEGSISTLTIQRTEQRDSAMYRCASSSFDRGYGYTFGSGTRLTVV.

The chain has TRBV7-9 and TRBJ2-1; 7 bases fit TRBD2. V was clipped by 5 bases and J by 5 bases; unmatched bases: 3. CDR1 and CDR2 from the germline V gene are SEHNR and FQNEAQ (reference sequence). The length of the CDR3 is 13 residues. CDR3 nucleotides: TGTGCCAGCAGCCTCAGCGGGAACAATGAGCAGTTCTTC. Translating gives CASSLSGNNEQFF.

V is TRBV13 and J is TRBJ2-7; the D is unclear. CDR1 PRHDT and CDR2 FYEKMQ come from the germline V gene (reference sequence). This CDR3 region has 15 residues. The V and J ends lost 3 bases and 2 bases respectively, with 14 bases between them. The CDR3 reads CASSLSDWSTYEQYF. CDR3 nucleotide sequence: TGTGCCAGCAGCTTGAGTGACTGGTCTACCTACGAGCAGTACTTC.

This chain joins TRBV11-3 and TRBJ2-1, with 8 bases aligning to TRBD2. Germline V CDR1 and CDR2: SGHNT, YENEEA. Trimming at V came to 1 base and at J to 7 bases, leaving 12 bases not matched to a gene. The CDR3 runs 17 residues. As DNA, the CDR3 is TGTGCCAGCAGCTTAGGGCAAGGAAGCGGGAGTGGGAATGAGCAGTTCTTC. Residues: CASSLGQGSGSGNEQFF.

The chain combines TRBV19 with TRBJ2-5; 14 bases agree with TRBD2. CDR3 length: 13 amino acids. Trimming took 9 bases from V and 9 from J; bases not matched to a gene: 6. Germline V lookup: CDR1 LNHDA, CDR2 SQIVND (reference sequence). The CDR3 sequence is CASRLAGGYPQYF. In DNA, the CDR3 is TGTGCCAGCAGACTAGCGGGAGGGTACCCCCAGTACTTC. Drawing the rest from reference TRBV19 and TRBJ2-5, the complete variable domain is DGGITQSPKYLFRKEGQNVTLSCEQNLNHDAMYWYRQDPGQGLRLIYYSQIVNDFQKGDIAEGYSVSREKKESFPLTVTSAQKNPTAFYLCASRLAGGYPQYFGPGTRLLVL.

V usage is TRBV7-8 and J usage is TRBJ2-7; TRBD2 might be the D (5 bases). Trimming removed 3 bases from V and 0 bases from J, with 12 bases in between. Germline V CDR1 and CDR2: SGHVS, FQNEAQ. This CDR3 spans 15 amino acids. The CDR3 reads CASSFLAATSYEQYF. For the CDR3, the DNA is TGTGCCAGCAGCTTCCTAGCAGCGACCTCCTACGAGCAGTACTTC.

The chain is built from TRBV6-1 and TRBJ1-5; D is perhaps TRBD1 (5 bases). CDR1 and CDR2 from the germline V gene are MNHNS and SASEGT. Between the trimmed V and J ends, which lost 6 bases and 5 bases, there was a span of 17 bases. This CDR3 contains 15 residues. The CDR3 DNA reads as TGTGCCAGCAGAGAAAGGGGTTTTGGGGATCAGCCCCAGCATTTT. Its protein product is CASRERGFGDQPQHF.

The chain combines TRBV7-2 with TRBJ2-6; 11 positions agree with TRBD1. The CDR3 is made up of 19 amino acids. Germline values: CDR1 SGHTA, CDR2 FQGNSA. V was pared by 5 bases and J by 2 bases, with 11 bases of the junction left unmatched. The CDR3 sequence is CASSAILGQGATGANVLTF. The CDR3 nucleotides read TGTGCCAGCAGCGCAATCCTAGGACAGGGGGCAACTGGGGCCAACGTCCTGACTTTC. The full variable domain, rest sourced from reference TRBV7-2 and TRBJ2-6, is GAGVSQSPSNKVTEKGKDVELRCDPISGHTALYWYRQSLGQGLEFLIYFQGNSAPDKSGLPSDRFSAERTGGSVSTLTIQRTQQEDSAVYLCASSAILGQGATGANVLTFGAGSRLTVL.

The V call is TRBV6-5, the J call TRBJ1-2, with D hard to call. The CDR3 contains 15 residues. CDR1 is MNHEY, CDR2 SVGAGI, per germline. V gave up 2 bases and J gave up 4 bases, with 14 bases separating them. The CDR3 DNA follows: TGTGCCAGCAGTTACGGGAGGAATCTAGGCTATGGCTACACCTTC. Amino acids: CASSYGRNLGYGYTF.

This chain links TRBV18 with TRBJ2-7; a weak D match, TRBD2 (5 bases). The CDR3 sequence is 12 residues long. Trimming shortened V by 4 bases and J by 7 bases, and 11 bases separated the two germline ends. Germline V gene lookup returns CDR1 KGHSH and CDR2 LQKENI. CDR3 nucleotides: TGTGCCAGCTCACTCGTTCAGCGGGAGCAGTACTTC. Translation gives CASSLVQREQYF.

V gene TRBV5-6 combines with J gene TRBJ2-5; TRBD1 aligns across 8 bases. TRBJ2-7 matches the DNA end more closely, so the J call is doubtful. Germline lookup yields CDR1 SGHDT and CDR2 YYEEEE. This CDR3 is built from 14 residues. The CDR3 DNA sequence: TGTGCCAGCAGCTTGGGCTGGACAGGGCACGAGCAGTACTTC. Its translation is CASSLGWTGHEQYF.

The gene calls are TRBV11-1 and TRBJ1-6, with TRBD1 identical over 9 bases. CDR1 and CDR2 (germline): SGHAT, FQDESV (reference sequence). This CDR3 spans 17 amino acids. Trimming cost V 0 bases and J 7 bases; bases outside gene matches: 7. The CDR3 reads CASSLATKTGGNSPLHF. The CDR3 DNA reads TGTGCCAGCAGCTTAGCGACCAAGACAGGGGGGAATTCACCCCTCCACTTT.

The CDR3 spells CASSQGRVLAGATDTQYF. CDR3 nucleotides: TGCGCCAGCAGCCAAGGAAGGGTACTAGCGGGGGCCACAGATACGCAGTATTTT. This chain uses TRBV4-1 with TRBJ2-3; 11 positions match TRBD2. CDR1 and CDR2 from the germline V gene are MGHRA and YSYEKL. This CDR3 region has 18 residues. After removal of 1 base from V and 2 bases from J, the junction contained 8 bases not matched to a gene.

This clone was observed a single time. J is TRBJ1-1 and V is TRBV5-6; 8 bases fit TRBD1. J gave up 3 bases and V 4 bases, and 5 bases lay outside the gene matches. The CDR3 loop spans 14 amino acids. Per the germline V gene, CDR1 is SGHDT and CDR2 is YYEEEE. CDR3 in DNA: TGTGCCAGCAGCGGAAACAGGGGGGACACTGAAGCTTTCTTT. It encodes CASSGNRGDTEAFF.

The genes are TRBV9 and TRBJ1-6, with D uncertain. From germline, CDR1 is SGDLS and CDR2 YYNGEE. Trimming stripped 0 bases from V and 8 bases from J, with 6 bases between. This CDR3 spans 13 amino acids. CDR3 protein: CASSVVEDSPLHF. In nucleotides, the CDR3 is TGTGCCAGCAGCGTAGTGGAGGATTCACCCCTCCACTTT.

V gene TRBV7-6 combines with J gene TRBJ2-1; possible D gene TRBD2, 6 bases. V was pared by 1 base and J by 0 bases, with 10 bases between. This CDR3 contains 16 residues. Germline loops: CDR1 SGHVS, CDR2 FNYEAQ. CDR3 protein: CASSLGASASYNEQFF. CDR3 in DNA: TGTGCCAGCAGCTTAGGGGCTAGCGCCTCCTACAATGAGCAGTTCTTC. Filled out from reference TRBV7-6 and TRBJ2-1, the complete variable domain reads GAGVSQSPRYKVTKRGQDVALRCDPISGHVSLYWYRQALGQGPEFLTYFNYEAQQDKSGLPNDRFSAERPEGSISTLTIQRTEQRDSAMYRCASSLGASASYNEQFFGPGTRLTVL.